This T cell receptor (beta chain) was captured by sequencing in a study of cytomegalovirus exposure and HLA in healthy donors. Study-wide results and limits: According to the study, roughly 160 TCR beta chains were cytomegalovirus-associated. Rarity marked most TCR sequences, yet some public TCRs occurred in many donors. For cytomegalovirus status, the classifier reportedly gave diagnoses with high specificity and sensitivity.

Using immunoSEQ multiplex PCR, the repertoire was profiled, and TCRdb retains in-frame clones only, with some absent. Of some 100,000 clones listed, 88% are singletons. Donors were drawn from the approximately 120-subject validation cohort, separate from the roughly 700-subject first cohort. A remark on this clone: Its antigen is undetermined.

The CDR3 is 11 residues long. Germline V gives CDR1 SQVTM, CDR2 ANQGSEA. V lost 5 bases and J lost 5, with 9 bases in between. The TCR originated in a woman under 30 in good health and CMV-seronegative. V is TRBV29-1 and J is TRBJ2-5; a possible D gene is TRBD2 (5 bases). The sequencing input was PBMCs. The CDR3 nucleotides are TGCAGCGTTCGACCGGGGGAGACCCAGTACTTC. Its protein product is CSVRPGETQYF.